This TCR beta chain was captured by sequencing in a study of T cell repertoires in cytomegalovirus infection. TCRdb independently ran MiXCR on the reads; one entry per CDR3 protein. The sample records around 310,000 distinct CDR3 sequences, 17% being singletons. CDR1 MDHEN and CDR2 SYDVKM come from the germline V gene. The CDR3 has 15 amino acids. V was pared by 6 bases and J by 2 bases, with 17 bases between. The genes are TRBV28 and TRBJ2-7; D not resolved. The clonotype originates from a human donor in good health (CMV status not recorded). Some clones in this sample may be carry-over from other donors' samples. The sequenced material came from PBMCs. DNA for the CDR3: TGTGCCAGCAGCCTAGGCGTGATACCCCCCTACGAGCAGTACTTC. Translation: CASSLGVIPPYEQYF.